Following are 20 T cell receptor beta chains from one sample sequenced in a study of T cells in Graves' hyperthyroidism and ophthalmopathy. Amplified TCR beta CDR3 regions derived from RNA transcripts. The TCR CDR3 was amplified in a first-round RT-PCR using the HTBI primer set. TCRdb reanalysed the multiplex PCR reads using MiXCR and keeps one entry per CDR3 protein. The data contain about 680,000 distinct CDR3 sequences, around 40% of them singletons. The material sequenced was blood. The receptors stem from a woman aged 40 to 50 with Graves' hyperthyroidism.

The chain carries TRBV12-3 or TRBV12-4 and TRBJ1-1; D remains ambiguous. This CDR3 spans 13 amino acids. V was shortened by 6 bases and J by 1 base, with 9 bases between the two germline ends. This CDR3 is CASRTGQNTEAFF. The CDR3 DNA follows: TGTGCCAGCAGGACGGGTCAGAACACTGAAGCTTTCTTT.

A word on this clonotype: Just one base apart from a much larger clone, this may be a read error. This chain links TRBV2 with TRBJ1-2; D not certain. Trimming cost V 5 bases and J 2 bases, with 9 bases left between them. Germline-derived CDR1 and CDR2 are SNHLY and FYNNEI. This CDR3 contains 13 residues. The CDR3 protein is CASSHSPNYGYTF. The CDR3 DNA reads as TGTGCCAGCAGTCACTCGCCGAACTATGGCTACACCTTC.

This clonotype was recorded once. V is TRBV29-1 and J is TRBJ1-2, with D unclear. The CDR3 spans 10 residues. Trimming cost V 8 bases and J 0 bases, with 4 bases left between them. Germline V gene lookup returns CDR1 SQVTM and CDR2 ANQGSEA. This CDR3 is CSTSNYGYTF. The CDR3, as DNA: TGCAGCACATCTAACTATGGCTACACCTTC.

This clonotype has at least ten counts. The chain recombines TRBV29-1 with TRBJ1-5, with 7 bases fitting TRBD1. Germline V gene lookup returns CDR1 SQVTM and CDR2 ANQGSEA. CDR3 length: 13 residues. The V gene end was trimmed by 5 bases and the J gene end by 6 bases; junction bases not matched to a gene: 7. The CDR3 nucleotides read TGCAGCGTTAAGACAGGGTCTTCTCAGCCCCAGCATTTT. It encodes CSVKTGSSQPQHF.

In the case of this clonotype: The germline gene is not matched at one end of the junction; a read error may be the cause. J is TRBJ1-1 and V is TRBV4-1, with a possible D match to TRBD1 (5 bases). The CDR3 has 14 residues. Germline V gene lookup returns CDR1 MGHRA and CDR2 YSYEKL. The CDR3: CASSQTQANTEAFF. CDR3 DNA sequence: TGTGCCAGCAGCCAAACACAGGCGAACACTGAAGCTTTCTTT.

The chain uses TRBV7-8 and TRBJ2-7; D gene uncertain. CDR3 size: 14 residues. CDR1 SGHVS and CDR2 FQNEAQ come from the germline V gene. V was clipped by 3 bases and J by 6 bases, with 15 bases between them. CDR3 in DNA: TGTGCCAGCAGCTTGGGTTGGGTAGTCGGCGAGCAGTACTTC. This codes for CASSLGWVVGEQYF.

The gene calls are TRBV7-8 and TRBJ2-5; D is perhaps TRBD1 or TRBD2 (6 bases each). CDR1 is SGHVS, CDR2 FQNEAQ, per germline. V was cut by 6 bases and J by 5 bases, with 19 bases left in between. CDR3 length: 15 residues. The CDR3 DNA follows: TGTGCCAGCAGATTGCGAAGGGGGGCCTTGGAGACCCAGTACTTC. Its translation: CASRLRRGALETQYF.

This clonotype was picked up a small number of times. This rearrangement joins TRBV7-9 to TRBJ2-5; the match to TRBD1 covers 7 bases. CDR1 is SEHNR and CDR2 is FQNEAQ in the germline V gene (reference sequence). V lost 6 bases, J lost 5 bases, and 6 bases stayed unmatched. The length of the CDR3 is 13 residues. The CDR3 loop reads CASSQTGWETQYF. CDR3 bases: TGTGCCAGCAGTCAGACAGGGTGGGAGACCCAGTACTTC.

This clonotype showed up many times. The chain combines TRBV5-8 with TRBJ1-2; D remains unclear. This CDR3 is 13 amino acids long. Per the germline V gene, CDR1 is SGHTS and CDR2 is YDEGEE. The V end was cut by 7 bases, the J end by 4 bases, with 14 bases between. The chain's CDR3 is CASGRGTLYGYTF. The CDR3 DNA sequence: TGTGCCAGCGGCCGTGGAACCCTCTATGGCTACACCTTC. Filled out from reference TRBV5-8 and TRBJ1-2, the complete variable domain reads EAGVTQSPTHLIKTRGQQATLRCSPISGHTSVYWYQQALGLGLQFLLWYDEGEERNRGNFPPRFSGRQFPNYSSELNVNALELEDSALYLCASGRGTLYGYTFGSGTRLTVV.

The chain links TRBV6-5 to TRBJ1-6; 7 bases fit TRBD1. This CDR3 is built from 16 residues. Per the germline V gene, CDR1 is MNHEY and CDR2 is SVGAGI. Trimming at V came to 6 bases and at J to 8 bases, leaving 13 bases not matched to a gene. CDR3 bases: TGTGCCAGCAGACACCGGGACAGAGGGGGTTATTCACCCCTCCACTTT. It encodes CASRHRDRGGYSPLHF.

The gene calls are TRBV6-6 and TRBJ1-2; no clear D. The germline V and J ends were trimmed by 2 bases and 4 bases, with 14 bases remaining between them. The CDR3 has 15 residues. Germline loops: CDR1 MNHNY, CDR2 SVGAGI (reference sequence). In DNA, the CDR3 is TGTGCCAGCAGTTACGGGCGAGAGGGAGGCTATGGCTACACCTTC. Translation: CASSYGREGGYGYTF.

This clonotype was counted ten times or more. The gene calls are TRBV29-1 and TRBJ1-3; 7 bases fit TRBD1. CDR1 is SQVTM, CDR2 ANQGSEA, per germline. After removal of 5 bases from V and 4 bases from J, the junction contained 14 bases not matched to a gene. The CDR3 consists of 16 residues. This CDR3 is CSVNLPETGSGNTIYF. The DNA for the CDR3 is TGCAGCGTTAATCTCCCCGAGACAGGGTCCGGAAACACCATATATTTT.

In DNA form, the CDR3 reads TGTGCCACCAGCAGTTACGGCGTGGGGAGAGTTGGCTACACCTTC. Its translation: CATSSYGVGRVGYTF. The V call is TRBV15, the J call TRBJ1-2, with D hard to call. The V gene lost 3 bases and the J gene lost 7 bases, with 18 bases spanning the gap. Germline lookup yields CDR1 LNHNV and CDR2 YYDKDF (reference sequence). The CDR3 has 15 residues.

The chain combines TRBV7-2 with TRBJ1-4; D unclear. This CDR3 has 13 residues. CDR1 SGHTA and CDR2 FQGNSA come from the germline V gene. V dropped 5 bases and J dropped 8 bases, with 12 bases sitting between them. DNA for the CDR3: TGTGCCAGCAGCCTTACTAGGGAGGAAAAACTGTTTTTT. This sequence encodes CASSLTREEKLFF.

As for this clonotype: A read error may be the cause here, since a much bigger clone is one base away. The chain carries TRBV2 and TRBJ2-2, with a weak D call TRBD2 (5 bases). This CDR3 comprises 13 residues. CDR1 is SNHLY and CDR2 is FYNNEI in the germline V gene. The CDR3 DNA reads TGTGCCAGCACCGCCACAGCCACCGGGGAGCTGCTTTTT. Amino acid sequence: CASTATATGELLF.

This clonotype was recorded many times. The J gene is TRBJ1-2, the V gene TRBV19; D is unresolved. This CDR3 has 11 amino acids. With 10 bases removed from V and 4 bases from J, the gap between germline ends came to 10 bases. Per the germline V gene, CDR1 is LNHDA and CDR2 is SQIVND (reference sequence). The CDR3 DNA follows: TGTGCCATTACCGGGTCCTATGGCTACACCTTC. Protein sequence: CAITGSYGYTF.

In its sample, this clonotype was seen a few times. The chain carries TRBV14 and TRBJ2-2; no clear D. This CDR3 is 16 amino acids long. Germline V gene lookup returns CDR1 SGHDN and CDR2 FVKESK. Deletions cut 1 base from V and 0 bases from J, with 9 bases between. Here the CDR3 reads CASSQVAAPNTGELFF. In DNA, the CDR3 is TGTGCCAGCAGCCAAGTTGCAGCCCCGAACACCGGGGAGCTGTTTTTT.

At least ten counts were recorded for this clonotype. The chain combines TRBV10-3 with TRBJ2-7; 9 nucleotides match TRBD1. The ends lost 7 bases at V and 0 bases at J; junction bases unmatched: 7. In germline, CDR1 is ENHRY, CDR2 SYGVKD. This CDR3 region has 15 residues. The CDR3 reads CAITSDRGDSYEQYF. The CDR3 nucleotides are TGTGCCATCACCTCTGACAGGGGGGACTCCTACGAGCAGTACTTC.

Many counts were recorded for this clonotype. The gene calls are TRBV6-6 and TRBJ1-2, with 7 bases that match TRBD1. Germline V gene sequence: CDR1 MNHNY, CDR2 SVGAGI (reference sequence). V gave up 1 base and J gave up 5 bases; unmatched junction bases: 7. The CDR3 spans 15 residues. CDR3 in amino acids: CASSYWDSLSYGYTF. The CDR3 DNA reads as TGTGCCAGCAGTTACTGGGACAGTCTATCGTATGGCTACACCTTC.

This clonotype was seen at least ten times. The rearrangement joins TRBV19 to TRBJ1-1; D call uncertain. Germline V gives CDR1 LNHDA, CDR2 SQIVND (reference sequence). The CDR3 runs 14 residues. V shed 1 base and J shed 1 base, with 7 bases lying between them. CDR3 nucleotide sequence: TGTGCCAGTAGTATAGGCTACACGAACACTGAAGCTTTCTTT. This translates into CASSIGYTNTEAFF.